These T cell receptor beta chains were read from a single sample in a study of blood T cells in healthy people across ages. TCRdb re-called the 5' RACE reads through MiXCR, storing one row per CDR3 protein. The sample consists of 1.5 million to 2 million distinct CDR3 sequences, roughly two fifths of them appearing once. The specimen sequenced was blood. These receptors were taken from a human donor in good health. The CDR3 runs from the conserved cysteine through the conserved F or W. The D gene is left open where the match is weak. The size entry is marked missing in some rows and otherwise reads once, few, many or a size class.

CDR3aa: CAISRPRGHLSYEQYF; CDR3nt: TGTGCCATCAGTCGCCCTCGGGGACACCTATCCTACGAGCAGTACTTC; abundance: .; v_gene: TRBV10-3; j_gene: TRBJ2-7; d_gene: .
CDR3aa: CASTGTDNYGYTF; CDR3nt: TGTGCCAGCACCGGGACAGATAACTATGGCTACACCTTC; abundance: .; v_gene: TRBV5-4; j_gene: TRBJ1-2; d_gene: TRBD1
CDR3aa: CASSYTKTGTTDTRYF; CDR3nt: TGTGCCAGCAGTTACACTAAGACAGGGACCACAGATACGCGGTATTTT; abundance: .; v_gene: TRBV6-6; j_gene: TRBJ2-3; d_gene: TRBD1
CDR3aa: CASSQVRSGGAFQEFF; CDR3nt: TGTGCCAGCAGCCAGGTTCGAAGCGGGGGGGCCTTTCAGGAGTTCTTC; abundance: few; v_gene: TRBV4-2; j_gene: TRBJ2-1; d_gene: TRBD2
CDR3aa: CASSAPGTGGPREQYF; CDR3nt: TGTGCCAGCAGCGCCCCCGGGACAGGGGGCCCCCGGGAGCAGTACTTC; abundance: few; v_gene: TRBV7-2; j_gene: TRBJ2-4; d_gene: TRBD1
CDR3aa: CASSAIYVVGGPLGANVLTF; CDR3nt: TGTGCCAGCAGCGCCATTTACGTAGTGGGGGGGCCGCTCGGGGCCAACGTCCTGACTTTC; abundance: .; v_gene: TRBV27; j_gene: TRBJ2-6; d_gene: .
CDR3aa: CASSQERGVGNIQYF; CDR3nt: TGCGCCAGCAGCCAAGAACGGGGGGTTGGAAACATTCAGTACTTC; abundance: few; v_gene: TRBV4-1; j_gene: TRBJ2-4; d_gene: TRBD2
CDR3aa: CASSLESSGKNEQFF; CDR3nt: TGTGCCAGCAGCTTAGAATCGTCAGGAAAAAATGAGCAGTTCTTC; abundance: few; v_gene: TRBV7-9; j_gene: TRBJ2-1; d_gene: .
CDR3aa: CASSEGQGASKNIQYF; CDR3nt: TGTGCCAGCAGTGAGGGACAGGGGGCGTCCAAAAACATTCAGTACTTC; abundance: .; v_gene: TRBV2; j_gene: TRBJ2-4; d_gene: TRBD1
CDR3aa: CASSYSGTGHYGYTF; CDR3nt: TGTGCCAGCAGTTACTCCGGGACAGGCCACTATGGCTACACCTTC; abundance: few; v_gene: TRBV6-2/TRBV6-3; j_gene: TRBJ1-2; d_gene: TRBD1
CDR3aa: CASSLNAALNEKLFF; CDR3nt: TGCGCCAGCAGCTTGAATGCAGCCTTGAATGAAAAACTGTTTTTT; abundance: .; v_gene: TRBV5-1; j_gene: TRBJ1-4; d_gene: .
CDR3aa: CASSSPGLGETQYF; CDR3nt: TGTGCCAGCAGCTCACCGGGACTAGGAGAGACCCAGTACTTC; abundance: few; v_gene: TRBV5-5; j_gene: TRBJ2-5; d_gene: TRBD2
CDR3aa: CASRPSGSEAFF; CDR3nt: TGTGCCAGCAGGCCCTCAGGGTCGGAAGCTTTCTTT; abundance: .; v_gene: TRBV6-6; j_gene: TRBJ1-1; d_gene: .
CDR3aa: CASSWLASGSEQYF; CDR3nt: TGTGCCAGCAGCTGGTTAGCGAGCGGGAGCGAGCAGTACTTC; abundance: few; v_gene: TRBV11-2; j_gene: TRBJ2-7; d_gene: TRBD2
CDR3aa: CAILSGTYEQYF; CDR3nt: TGTGCCATCCTTTCCGGTACCTACGAGCAGTACTTC; abundance: few; v_gene: TRBV10-3; j_gene: TRBJ2-7; d_gene: .
CDR3aa: CASSSVRVAKNIQYF; CDR3nt: TGTGCCAGCAGCAGTGTGCGCGTAGCCAAAAACATTCAGTACTTC; abundance: .; v_gene: TRBV28; j_gene: TRBJ2-4; d_gene: .
CDR3aa: CASSQYHRGPYEQYF; CDR3nt: TGCGCCAGCAGCCAATATCACAGGGGGCCTTACGAGCAGTACTTC; abundance: once; v_gene: TRBV4-1; j_gene: TRBJ2-7; d_gene: TRBD1
CDR3aa: CSARGDHAYTF; CDR3nt: TGCAGTGCTCGGGGGGACCATGCCTACACCTTC; abundance: .; v_gene: TRBV20-1; j_gene: TRBJ1-2; d_gene: .
CDR3aa: CASTERRGYQPQHF; CDR3nt: TGTGCCAGCACCGAGAGGAGGGGTTATCAGCCCCAGCATTTT; abundance: few; v_gene: TRBV28; j_gene: TRBJ1-5; d_gene: .
CDR3aa: CASSSFGGGHSNQPQHF; CDR3nt: TGTGCCAGCAGTTCCTTTGGGGGCGGCCATAGCAATCAGCCCCAGCATTTT; abundance: .; v_gene: TRBV6-5; j_gene: TRBJ1-5; d_gene: .
CDR3aa: CSVEKVASSYNSPLHF; CDR3nt: TGCAGCGTTGAAAAGGTGGCAAGCTCCTATAATTCACCCCTCCACTTT; abundance: .; v_gene: TRBV29-1; j_gene: TRBJ1-6; d_gene: .
CDR3aa: CASSLRAGMEAFF; CDR3nt: TGTGCCAGCAGCTTAAGGGCAGGAATGGAAGCTTTCTTT; abundance: .; v_gene: TRBV7-3; j_gene: TRBJ1-1; d_gene: .
CDR3aa: CATSATGESNQPQHF; CDR3nt: TGTGCCACCAGCGCAACAGGGGAGAGCAATCAGCCCCAGCATTTT; abundance: .; v_gene: TRBV15; j_gene: TRBJ1-5; d_gene: TRBD1
CDR3aa: CATSGPLTYEQYF; CDR3nt: TGTGCCACCAGCGGGCCTTTAACCTACGAGCAGTACTTC; abundance: .; v_gene: TRBV24-1; j_gene: TRBJ2-7; d_gene: .
CDR3aa: CANSVQHPGTQYF; CDR3nt: TGTGCCAACAGCGTACAGCATCCGGGGACCCAGTACTTC; abundance: .; v_gene: TRBV28; j_gene: TRBJ2-5; d_gene: .
CDR3aa: CASSPTRLGDEAFF; CDR3nt: TGTGCCAGCAGCCCGACCCGCCTGGGGGATGAAGCTTTCTTT; abundance: .; v_gene: TRBV3-1; j_gene: TRBJ1-1; d_gene: .
CDR3aa: CASSPVPGGEQFF; CDR3nt: TGTGCCAGCTCACCAGTTCCGGGGGGCGAGCAGTTCTTC; abundance: once; v_gene: TRBV18; j_gene: TRBJ2-1; d_gene: .
CDR3aa: CSAIQSFNEKLFF; CDR3nt: TGCAGTGCCATACAGTCTTTTAATGAAAAACTGTTTTTT; abundance: .; v_gene: TRBV20-1; j_gene: TRBJ1-4; d_gene: .
CDR3aa: CASSERLTSRSKGETQYF; CDR3nt: TGCGCCAGCAGCGAAAGACTCACAAGTCGGTCTAAGGGGGAGACCCAGTACTTC; abundance: .; v_gene: TRBV5-1; j_gene: TRBJ2-5; d_gene: .
CDR3aa: CACSTIPTYGYTF; CDR3nt: TGTGCCTGCAGTACCATCCCGACGTATGGCTACACCTTC; abundance: .; v_gene: TRBV28; j_gene: TRBJ1-2; d_gene: .
CDR3aa: CASSKRPTRILETQYF; CDR3nt: TGTGCCAGCAGCAAACGACCGACCAGGATTTTAGAGACCCAGTACTTC; abundance: .; v_gene: TRBV7-2; j_gene: TRBJ2-5; d_gene: .
CDR3aa: CASSRTRGRTDTQYF; CDR3nt: TGTGCCAGCAGTCGCACCAGGGGTCGCACAGATACGCAGTATTTT; abundance: .; v_gene: TRBV6-2/TRBV6-3; j_gene: TRBJ2-3; d_gene: .
CDR3aa: CASSHLKDNEQFF; CDR3nt: TGTGCCAGCAGCCACCTTAAGGACAATGAGCAGTTCTTC; abundance: .; v_gene: TRBV14; j_gene: TRBJ2-1; d_gene: .
CDR3aa: CASSFFRDRGRNEQFF; CDR3nt: TGTGCCAGCAGCTTTTTCCGGGACAGGGGACGGAATGAGCAGTTCTTC; abundance: few; v_gene: TRBV3-1; j_gene: TRBJ2-1; d_gene: TRBD1
CDR3aa: CSVEGGDTQYF; CDR3nt: TGCAGCGTTGAAGGAGGGGATACGCAGTATTTT; abundance: many; v_gene: TRBV29-1; j_gene: TRBJ2-3; d_gene: .
CDR3aa: CSVSGAASYEQYF; CDR3nt: TGCAGCGTTTCCGGGGCCGCCTCCTACGAGCAGTACTTC; abundance: .; v_gene: TRBV29-1; j_gene: TRBJ2-7; d_gene: .
CDR3aa: CSARRTDYYEQYF; CDR3nt: TGCAGTGCTAGAAGGACGGATTACTACGAGCAGTACTTC; abundance: .; v_gene: TRBV20-1; j_gene: TRBJ2-7; d_gene: .
CDR3aa: CASSPQGARAKNIQYF; CDR3nt: TGTGCCAGCAGCCCGCAGGGGGCTCGGGCCAAAAACATTCAGTACTTC; abundance: .; v_gene: TRBV7-2; j_gene: TRBJ2-4; d_gene: TRBD1
CDR3aa: CASQGDTQYF; CDR3nt: TGCGCCAGCCAAGGGGATACGCAGTATTTT; abundance: few; v_gene: TRBV5-1; j_gene: TRBJ2-3; d_gene: .
CDR3aa: CASSLWLVSDEQYF; CDR3nt: TGTGCCAGCAGCTTATGGCTAGTAAGCGACGAGCAGTACTTC; abundance: .; v_gene: TRBV7-9; j_gene: TRBJ2-7; d_gene: .
CDR3aa: CSARDRVVPWTQYF; CDR3nt: TGCAGTGCTAGGGACAGGGTTGTACCATGGACGCAGTATTTT; abundance: .; v_gene: TRBV20-1; j_gene: TRBJ2-3; d_gene: TRBD1
CDR3aa: CASSLVGRDEAFF; CDR3nt: TGTGCCAGCAGCTTAGTGGGAAGGGATGAAGCTTTCTTT; abundance: .; v_gene: TRBV5-5; j_gene: TRBJ1-1; d_gene: .
CDR3aa: CSVEEVHGYTF; CDR3nt: TGCAGCGTTGAAGAAGTACATGGCTACACCTTC; abundance: few; v_gene: TRBV29-1; j_gene: TRBJ1-2; d_gene: .
CDR3aa: CASSLSTRANTEAFF; CDR3nt: TGTGCCAGCAGCTTGTCGACCAGGGCGAACACTGAAGCTTTCTTT; abundance: .; v_gene: TRBV5-8; j_gene: TRBJ1-1; d_gene: .
CDR3aa: CASFIMDRPDGYTF; CDR3nt: TGTGCCAGCTTTATTATGGACAGGCCCGATGGCTACACCTTC; abundance: .; v_gene: TRBV2; j_gene: TRBJ1-2; d_gene: TRBD1
CDR3aa: CASSQSLAAVEQFF; CDR3nt: TGCGCCAGCAGCCAGTCACTGGCGGCAGTTGAGCAGTTCTTC; abundance: .; v_gene: TRBV4-1; j_gene: TRBJ2-1; d_gene: .
CDR3aa: CASSLRGRLSGANVLTF; CDR3nt: TGTGCCAGCAGCTTAAGGGGGCGACTCTCTGGGGCCAACGTCCTGACTTTC; abundance: .; v_gene: TRBV5-6; j_gene: TRBJ2-6; d_gene: TRBD1
CDR3aa: CATSREQAPYEQYF; CDR3nt: TGTGCCACCAGCAGAGAGCAAGCCCCCTACGAGCAGTACTTC; abundance: .; v_gene: TRBV15; j_gene: TRBJ2-7; d_gene: .
CDR3aa: CASSTRWTLETSTDTQYF; CDR3nt: TGTGCCAGCAGTACCCGGTGGACGCTAGAAACTAGCACAGATACGCAGTATTTT; abundance: few; v_gene: TRBV28; j_gene: TRBJ2-3; d_gene: .
CDR3aa: CSVLSDNIDYGYTF; CDR3nt: TGCAGCGTTCTGTCGGACAATATCGACTATGGCTACACCTTC; abundance: .; v_gene: TRBV29-1; j_gene: TRBJ1-2; d_gene: .
CDR3aa: CASSSPTGLSSYEQYF; CDR3nt: TGTGCCAGCAGTTCCCCCACAGGTCTAAGCTCCTACGAGCAGTACTTC; abundance: few; v_gene: TRBV12-3/TRBV12-4; j_gene: TRBJ2-7; d_gene: .